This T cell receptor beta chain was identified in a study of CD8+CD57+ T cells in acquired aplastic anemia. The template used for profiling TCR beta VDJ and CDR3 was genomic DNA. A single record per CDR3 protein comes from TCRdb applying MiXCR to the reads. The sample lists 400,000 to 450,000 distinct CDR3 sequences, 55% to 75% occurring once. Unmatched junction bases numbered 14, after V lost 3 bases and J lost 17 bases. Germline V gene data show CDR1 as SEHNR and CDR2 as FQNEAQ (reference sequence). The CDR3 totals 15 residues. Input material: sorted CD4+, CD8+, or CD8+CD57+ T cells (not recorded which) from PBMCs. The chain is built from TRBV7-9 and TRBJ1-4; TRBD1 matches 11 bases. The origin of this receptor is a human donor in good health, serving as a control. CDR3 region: CASSFGDRGVVHLFF. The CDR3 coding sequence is TGTGCCAGCAGCTTCGGGGACAGGGGGGTCGTCCACCTTTTTTTT. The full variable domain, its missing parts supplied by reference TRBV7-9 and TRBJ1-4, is DTGVSQNPRHKITKRGQNVTFRCDPISEHNRLYWYRQTLGQGPEFLTYFQNEAQLEKSRLLSDRFSAERPKGSFSTLEIQRTEQGDSAMYLCASSFGDRGVVHLFFGSGTQLSVL.